This record covers a single TCR beta chain. With 4 bases removed from V and 3 bases from J, the gap between germline ends came to 18 bases. CDR1 and CDR2 (germline): MNHEY, SVGEGT. The CDR3 is 16 residues long. The data stem from a study of T cell repertoires in cytomegalovirus infection. Each CDR3 protein is one row after TCRdb ran MiXCR on the reads. Among about 490,000 distinct CDR3 sequences, more than 15% were seen once, and the ten largest hold roughly a quarter. The source of this sequence is a human donor in good health (CMV status not recorded). Some clones in this sample may be carry-over from other donors' samples. The J gene is TRBJ1-2, the V gene TRBV6-2 or TRBV6-3; D is undetermined. The sequenced sample was CD8+ T cells from PBMCs. CDR3: CASSSNPRTGDYGYTF. The CDR3 DNA reads TGTGCCAGCAGTTCCAACCCCAGGACGGGTGACTATGGCTACACCTTC.